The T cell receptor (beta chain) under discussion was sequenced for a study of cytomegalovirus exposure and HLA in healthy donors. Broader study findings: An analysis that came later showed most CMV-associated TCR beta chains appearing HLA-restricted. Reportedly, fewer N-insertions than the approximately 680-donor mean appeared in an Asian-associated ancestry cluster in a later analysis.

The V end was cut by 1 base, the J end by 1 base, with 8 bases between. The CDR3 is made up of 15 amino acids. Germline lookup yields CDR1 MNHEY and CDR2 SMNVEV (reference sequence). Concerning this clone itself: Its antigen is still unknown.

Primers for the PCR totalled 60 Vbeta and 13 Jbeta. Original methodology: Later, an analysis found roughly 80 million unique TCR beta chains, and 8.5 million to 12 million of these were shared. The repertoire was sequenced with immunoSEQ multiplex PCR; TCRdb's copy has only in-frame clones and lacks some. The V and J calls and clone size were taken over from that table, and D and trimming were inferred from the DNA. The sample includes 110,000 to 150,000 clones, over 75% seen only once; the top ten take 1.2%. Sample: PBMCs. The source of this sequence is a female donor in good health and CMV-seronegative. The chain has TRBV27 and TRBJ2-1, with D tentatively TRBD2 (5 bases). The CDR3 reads CASSLWSGSYNEQFF. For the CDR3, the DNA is TGTGCCAGCAGTTTATGGTCGGGATCCTACAATGAGCAGTTCTTC.